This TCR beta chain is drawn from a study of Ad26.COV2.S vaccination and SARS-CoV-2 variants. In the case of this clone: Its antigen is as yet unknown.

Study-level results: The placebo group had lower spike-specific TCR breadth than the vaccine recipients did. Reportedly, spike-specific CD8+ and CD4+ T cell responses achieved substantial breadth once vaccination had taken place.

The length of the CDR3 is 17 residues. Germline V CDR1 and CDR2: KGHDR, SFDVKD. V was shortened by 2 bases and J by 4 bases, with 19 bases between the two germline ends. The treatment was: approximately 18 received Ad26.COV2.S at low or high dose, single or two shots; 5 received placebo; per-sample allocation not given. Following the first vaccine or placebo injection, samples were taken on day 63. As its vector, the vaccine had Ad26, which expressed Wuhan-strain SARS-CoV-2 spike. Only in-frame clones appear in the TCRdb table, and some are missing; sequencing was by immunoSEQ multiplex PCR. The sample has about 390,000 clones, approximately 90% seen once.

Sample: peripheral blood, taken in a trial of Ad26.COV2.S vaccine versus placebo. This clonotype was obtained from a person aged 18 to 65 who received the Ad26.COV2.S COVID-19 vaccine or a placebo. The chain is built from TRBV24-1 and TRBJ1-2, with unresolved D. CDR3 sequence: CATSDSNSPTPFYGYTF. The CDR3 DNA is TGTGCCACCAGTGATTCTAATTCCCCAACACCCTTCTATGGCTACACCTTC.